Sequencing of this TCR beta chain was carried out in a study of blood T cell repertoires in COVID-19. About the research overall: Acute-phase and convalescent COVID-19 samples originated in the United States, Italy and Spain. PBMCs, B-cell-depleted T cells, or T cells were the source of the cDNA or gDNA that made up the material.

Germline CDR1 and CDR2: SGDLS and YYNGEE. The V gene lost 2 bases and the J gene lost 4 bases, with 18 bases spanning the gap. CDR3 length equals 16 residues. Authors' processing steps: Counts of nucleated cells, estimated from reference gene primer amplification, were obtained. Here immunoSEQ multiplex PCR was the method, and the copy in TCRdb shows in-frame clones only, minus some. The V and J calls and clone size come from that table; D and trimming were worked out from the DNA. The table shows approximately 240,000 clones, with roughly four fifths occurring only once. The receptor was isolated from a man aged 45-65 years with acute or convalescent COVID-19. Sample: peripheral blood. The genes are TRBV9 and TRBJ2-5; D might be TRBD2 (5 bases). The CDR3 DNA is TGTGCCAGCAGCGTGGGAAGTGTAGGGAGTGGAGAGACCCAGTACTTC. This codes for CASSVGSVGSGETQYF.